Listed below are T cell receptor beta chains from one sample, sequenced in a study of blood T cell repertoires in COVID-19. Produced via immunoSEQ multiplex PCR; TCRdb's table is partial and in-frame only. The sample holds some 130,000 clones; 85% to 90% are singletons and the top ten take 2% to 3%. Sequenced sample: peripheral blood. The receptors were gathered from a man aged 50-60 years with active COVID-19. The CDR3 runs from the conserved cysteine through the conserved F or W. Fields, in order: V gene, CDR3 protein.

>TRBV15
CATSVNMATNEKLFF
>TRBV27
CASSQYRGPRSYEQYF
>TRBV4-1
CASSHPVIAGNEQFF
>TRBV20-1
CSAQGLNGYTF
>TRBV7-2
CASGTVYNSPLHF
>TRBV11-3
CASSLGRDGELFF
>TRBV9
CASSSGLFNEQFF
>TRBV14
CASSRTKTSGGPYEQYF
>TRBV27
CASSLSGLGANVLTF
>TRBV15
CATSSAGPGAGELFF
>TRBV12-3/TRBV12-4
CASSLQGAYGYTF
>TRBV18
CASSPADNEQFF
>TRBV10-3
CASSIGLAAYNEQFF
>TRBV4-1
CASSQDNVGVRPWQFF
>TRBV15
CATSTRQGVYEQYF
>TRBV19
CASSMAADYGYTF
>TRBV5-1
CASSSEQGAGRYNYGYTF
>TRBV4-1
CASSRQGAPEANVLTF
>TRBV18
CASSPTLAGRNTGELFF
>TRBV5-4
CASSLEPLNTEAFF
>TRBV5-4
CASSPPAGRYNEQFF
>TRBV6-5
CASSYSGGRTDTQYF
>TRBV6-2/TRBV6-3
CASSYEVNTEAFF
>TRBV7-9
CASSFNNYGYTF
>TRBV11-1
CASSSRGRDLGNEQFF
>TRBV7-3
CASSRTSGGSYEQYF
>TRBV15
CATSRDRSGGSNQPQHF
>TRBV15
CATSLDRGNQPQHF
>TRBV6-1
CASSEGWASMRYTQYF
>TRBV2
CASRGTDQPQHF
>TRBV24-1
CATSETRDRGTDTQYF
>TRBV9
CASSDGATNEKLFF
>TRBV19
CASSMGSLNEQYF
>TRBV6-5
CASSPLPGNYGYTF
>TRBV19
CASSIRLAGDTDTQYF
>TRBV29-1
CSVSQGAKNGELFF
>TRBV6-5
CASTLGLGRDNEQFF
>TRBV5-4
CASSSRVAGGSTDTQYF
>TRBV19
CASRWDRSNTGELFF
>TRBV7-9
CASSQQGNTEAFF
>TRBV6-5
CASRPTWEETQYF
>TRBV3-1/TRBV3-2
CASSHGQDSGANVLTF
>TRBV5-4
CASSPSGASYNEQFF
>TRBV18
CASSPAAPERGYTF
>TRBV6-5
CASRKESMNTEAFF
>TRBV11-2
CASSPLRGGDSYNEQFF
>TRBV7-3
CASSLSLGAGETQYF